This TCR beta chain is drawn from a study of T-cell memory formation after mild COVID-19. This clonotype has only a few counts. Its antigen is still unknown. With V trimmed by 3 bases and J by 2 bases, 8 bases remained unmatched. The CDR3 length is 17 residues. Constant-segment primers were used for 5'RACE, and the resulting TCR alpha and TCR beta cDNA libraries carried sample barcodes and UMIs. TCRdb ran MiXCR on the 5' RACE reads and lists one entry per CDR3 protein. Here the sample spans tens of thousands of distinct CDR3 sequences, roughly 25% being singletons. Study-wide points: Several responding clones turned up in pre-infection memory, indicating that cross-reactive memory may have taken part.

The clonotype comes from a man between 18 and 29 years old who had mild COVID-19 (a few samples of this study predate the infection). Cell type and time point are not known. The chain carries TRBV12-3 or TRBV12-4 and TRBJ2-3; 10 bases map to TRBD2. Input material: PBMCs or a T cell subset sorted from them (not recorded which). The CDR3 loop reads CASSFPRTSGFTDTQYF. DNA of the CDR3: TGTGCCAGCAGTTTCCCAAGGACTAGCGGCTTCACAGATACGCAGTATTTT.